This T cell receptor beta chain was recorded in a study of T cells after posttransplantation cyclophosphamide. Profiled with immunoSEQ multiplex PCR; TCRdb holds only in-frame clones, not every one. The sample consists of 20,000 to 25,000 clones, roughly 83% of them appearing once. Findings and limits, study-wide: Later blood repertoires were often dominated by clones from the donor CD8+ memory compartment. After PTCy, TRB diversity resembled that of CNI/methotrexate controls. Tissue-infiltrating T cells from skin or gut overlapped little with blood T cells.

V was pared by 4 bases and J by 6 bases, with 7 bases of the junction left unmatched. CDR3 size: 15 residues. Looked up from germline, CDR1 is LNHNV and CDR2 is YYDKDF (reference sequence). As for this clone: Its antigen is unknown.

The receptor was derived from an older woman with a blood cancer, CMV-positive, and with a related stem cell donor. The chain uses TRBV15 and TRBJ2-2; TRBD1 agrees at 8 bases. Sequenced material: PBMCs. CDR3 DNA: TGTGCCACCAGCAAGTCAGGGGGCGCAGCCGGGGAGCTGTTTTTT. As protein: CATSKSGGAAGELFF.